This T cell receptor beta chain was recorded in a study of cytomegalovirus exposure and HLA in healthy donors. PCR used 60 Vbeta primers and 13 Jbeta primers. Data came from immunoSEQ multiplex PCR; TCRdb stores just in-frame clones and leaves some out. The data contain some 200,000 clones, roughly 70% of them singletons. The germline V gene has CDR1 SGHTA and CDR2 FQGTGA. Trimming took 5 bases from V and 0 from J; bases not matched to a gene: 5. The CDR3 sequence is 15 residues long. J is TRBJ2-7 and V is TRBV7-3; the match to TRBD1 covers 9 bases. Sequenced: PBMCs. This receptor was obtained from a man in his forties in good health and CMV-seropositive. The CDR3 loop is CASSRTGGPSYEQYF. The CDR3 coding sequence is TGTGCCAGCAGCAGAACAGGGGGCCCCTCCTACGAGCAGTACTTC.